This passage covers 19 T cell receptor beta chains from one sample sequenced in a study of shared clonotypes between healthy human individuals. Only in-frame clones appear in the TCRdb table, and some are missing; sequencing was by immunoSEQ multiplex PCR. Altogether over 400,000 clones are present, roughly 95% being singletons, with the ten largest covering 0.064%. Sample: naive CD4+ T cells sorted from blood. The sample's subset: CD45RA+ positively selected. These receptors all stem from a woman aged 25 to 39 in good health.

The CDR3 here is CASSGSGNTIYF. CDR3 DNA: TGTGCCAGTTCGGGATCGGGAAACACCATATATTTT. V usage is TRBV19 and J usage is TRBJ1-3; D is unclear. V lost 8 bases to trimming and J lost 4 bases, with 9 bases between them. This CDR3 region has 12 residues. CDR1 and CDR2 from the germline V gene are LNHDA and SQIVND (reference sequence).

The V call is TRBV2, the J call TRBJ1-5, with D uncertain. Germline V CDR1 and CDR2: SNHLY, FYNNEI. The CDR3 length is 14 residues. V lost 4 bases to trimming and J lost 0 bases, with 7 bases between them. As DNA, the CDR3 is TGTGCCAGCAGTGTCATGTATAGCAATCAGCCCCAGCATTTT. It specifies CASSVMYSNQPQHF.

This clone has only a few counts. Here the CDR3 reads CASSTQIDGYTF. CDR3 sequence (DNA): TGTGCCAGCTCTACGCAGATCGATGGCTACACCTTC. The rearrangement uses TRBV18 and TRBJ1-2, with D unclear. V lost 6 bases and J 6 bases, leaving 11 bases between the germline ends. The CDR3 is made up of 12 amino acids. Germline values: CDR1 KGHSH, CDR2 LQKENI.

The chain recombines TRBV6-5 with TRBJ2-2; TRBD1 aligns across 7 bases. The CDR3 extends over 13 amino acids. Germline V gene lookup returns CDR1 MNHEY and CDR2 SVGAGI. With 6 bases clipped from V and 5 bases from J, the junction kept 3 bases outside the gene matches. This CDR3 is CASRDRITGELFF. The CDR3 nucleotides are TGTGCCAGCAGGGACAGGATTACCGGGGAGCTGTTTTTT.

This sequence joins TRBV6-6 and TRBJ2-7; 8 bases map to TRBD2. Germline V lookup: CDR1 MNHNY, CDR2 SVGAGI (reference sequence). This CDR3 is 13 amino acids long. Germline trimming cut 7 bases from V and 2 bases from J; bases unmatched to any gene: 4. The DNA for the CDR3 is TGTGCCAGCAAATTAGCGGGAACCTACGAGCAGTACTTC. The encoded protein is CASKLAGTYEQYF.

Here the CDR3 reads CASSSTGQLEVVGYTF. CDR3 bases: TGTGCCAGCAGTTCAACCGGCCAGCTGGAGGTCGTTGGCTACACCTTC. The rearrangement links TRBV28 to TRBJ1-2, with unresolved D. Germline CDR1 MDHEN, CDR2 SYDVKM. Trimming removed 4 bases at V and 7 bases at J, with 22 bases between. The CDR3 has 16 residues.

The chain recombines TRBV5-1 with TRBJ1-1; D is unresolved. Trimming stripped 2 bases from V and 0 bases from J, with 11 bases between. From germline, CDR1 is SGHRS and CDR2 YFSETQ. The CDR3 runs 15 residues. The CDR3 is CASSFFSGMNTEAFF. CDR3 coding DNA: TGCGCCAGCAGCTTCTTTTCAGGAATGAACACTGAAGCTTTCTTT. The full variable domain, in which reference TRBV5-1 and TRBJ1-1 provide the parts outside the CDR3, is KAGVTQTPRYLIKTRGQQVTLSCSPISGHRSVSWYQQTPGQGLQFLFEYFSETQRNKGNFPGRFSGRQFSNSRSEMNVSTLELGDSALYLCASSFFSGMNTEAFFGQGTRLTVV.

This chain joins TRBV13 and TRBJ2-6; 9 bases map to TRBD1. The CDR3 sequence is 16 residues long. Losses at the gene ends were 4 bases for V and 2 bases for J; bases not matched to a gene: 3. Germline V gene sequence: CDR1 PRHDT, CDR2 FYEKMQ (reference sequence). In DNA form, the CDR3 reads TGTGCCAGCAGCTCGTGGACAGGGGCTGGGGCCAACGTCCTGACTTTC. Its translation is CASSSWTGAGANVLTF.

The chain links TRBV2 to TRBJ2-7; a weak D match, TRBD2 (5 bases). CDR1 and CDR2 (germline): SNHLY, FYNNEI. The CDR3 has 14 amino acids. The V end lost 6 bases, the J end lost 3 bases, and 15 bases lay between the germline ends. The CDR3 reads CASRPRTGNYEQYF. The CDR3 DNA reads as TGTGCCAGCAGACCCCGGACGGGGAACTACGAGCAGTACTTC.

The chain couples TRBV4-1 to TRBJ2-2, with a possible D match to TRBD2 (5 bases). The CDR3 contains 17 residues. V lost 0 bases to trimming and J lost 11 bases, with 22 bases between them. Germline V lookup: CDR1 MGHRA, CDR2 YSYEKL. The CDR3: CASSQDSPSLVRRELFF. Written as DNA, the CDR3 is TGCGCCAGCAGCCAAGATAGCCCTAGCCTCGTGAGACGAGAGCTGTTTTTT.

This rearrangement joins TRBV28 to TRBJ2-7; D may correspond to TRBD1 or TRBD2 (5 bases each). This CDR3 spans 17 amino acids. Looked up from germline, CDR1 is MDHEN and CDR2 is SYDVKM. V lost 5 bases and J 2 bases, leaving 22 bases between the germline ends. The CDR3 nucleotides are TGTGCCAGCAGTGGAGCCGGGACGGTCTTCCTCCCCTACGAGCAGTACTTC. Its protein is CASSGAGTVFLPYEQYF.

The chain recombines TRBV29-1 with TRBJ2-7; either TRBD1 or TRBD2 may supply D (6 bases each). CDR1 is SQVTM, CDR2 ANQGSEA, per germline. The CDR3 is 14 residues long. The V end was cut by 4 bases, the J end by 0 bases, with 13 bases between. The CDR3 DNA sequence: TGCAGCGTTGTCAGGGGACTTAACTCCTACGAGCAGTACTTC. Amino acids: CSVVRGLNSYEQYF.

The rearrangement links TRBV4-2 to TRBJ2-5, with 7 nucleotides matching TRBD2. Trimming at V came to 0 bases and at J to 5 bases, leaving 12 bases not matched to a gene. CDR1 is LGHNA and CDR2 is YNFKEQ in the germline V gene. The CDR3 is 17 residues long. For the CDR3, the DNA is TGTGCCAGCAGCCAAGATCCAGCTAGCGGAGTGGGGGAGACCCAGTACTTC. This translates into CASSQDPASGVGETQYF.

The chain couples TRBV11-2 to TRBJ2-5; D gene ambiguous. The V gene's germline CDR1 is SGHAT and CDR2 FQNNGV. This CDR3 spans 14 amino acids. V lost 5 bases and J 6 bases, leaving 16 bases between the germline ends. The CDR3: CASSLPGLVKTQYF. CDR3 DNA: TGTGCCAGCAGCCTGCCGGGCCTCGTGAAGACCCAGTACTTC.

The chain carries TRBV18 and TRBJ2-7; D remains ambiguous. The germline V gene has CDR1 KGHSH and CDR2 LQKENI. The CDR3 covers 14 residues. V lost 5 bases, J lost 4 bases, and 15 bases lay in between. CDR3 DNA: TGTGCCAGCTCAACGACTGGATCAACGTACGAGCAGTACTTC. Protein: CASSTTGSTYEQYF.

The chain joins TRBV28 to TRBJ2-1; 8 bases match TRBD2. Germline lookup yields CDR1 MDHEN and CDR2 SYDVKM. CDR3 length: 18 residues. Trimming took 5 bases from V and 5 from J; bases not matched to a gene: 17. DNA for the CDR3: TGTGCCAGCAGTCCCCGCGGGATAGTCGGGAGGGTAAACAATGAGCAGTTCTTC. The encoded protein is CASSPRGIVGRVNNEQFF.

The rearrangement uses TRBV7-3 and TRBJ2-1; D ambiguous. The germline CDR1 and CDR2 sequences are SGHTA and FQGTGA. The CDR3 spans 15 residues. The germline V and J ends were trimmed by 7 bases and 0 bases, with 13 bases remaining between them. CDR3 sequence reads: CASTPGSSSYNEQFF. The CDR3 coding sequence is TGTGCCAGCACTCCCGGATCTAGCTCCTACAATGAGCAGTTCTTC.

This chain uses TRBV29-1 with TRBJ1-5; D might be TRBD1 (6 bases). Per germline, CDR1 SQVTM and CDR2 ANQGSEA. V was clipped by 5 bases and J by 3 bases, with 11 bases between them. There are 13 residues in the CDR3. The CDR3 DNA sequence: TGCAGCGTTAAAGGGGGGTTCAATCAGCCCCAGCATTTT. Its translation: CSVKGGFNQPQHF.

The chain employs TRBV28 and TRBJ1-2; D gene ambiguous. Germline assignment: CDR1 MDHEN and CDR2 SYDVKM. The length of the CDR3 is 12 residues. Trimming pared 1 base from V and 8 bases from J, leaving 8 bases between. The CDR3 bases are TGTGCCAGCAGTTTATATAGCGAGGGCTACACCTTC. The encoded protein is CASSLYSEGYTF.